This T cell receptor (beta chain) derives from a study of identical twins. General study results and limits: Fewer insertions were carried by abundant cord blood beta clonotypes, but none was seen in memory repertoires. Alpha sequences out of frame and shared by twins had excess low generation probability. Researchers caution that invariant MAIT and iNKT cells could partly confound zero-insertion analyses.

In TCRdb, the 5' RACE reads were re-called with MiXCR into one record per CDR3 protein. In the table there are 200,000 to 250,000 distinct CDR3 sequences, 7.5% of which are singletons. All of the donors were Caucasians in good health. V lost 0 bases and J lost 2, with 15 bases in between. This CDR3 is 17 amino acids long. CDR1 LGHDT and CDR2 YNNKEL come from the germline V gene (reference sequence). This clonotype was observed many times. Antigen unknown. The data were also submitted as part of a second study, on yellow fever vaccine responses in identical twins.

V is TRBV3-1 and J is TRBJ2-3; TRBD2 might be the D (8 bases). This TCR was recovered from a woman aged 18-29 years in good health. Sequenced sample: memory (CD45RO+) T cells sorted from blood. This CDR3 reads CASSQEAGDSLTDTQYF. As DNA, the CDR3 is TGTGCCAGCAGCCAAGAAGCGGGGGACAGCCTCACAGATACGCAGTATTTT.